The 12 T cell receptor beta chains below all came from one sample that was sequenced in a study of T cells in Graves' hyperthyroidism and ophthalmopathy. RNA transcripts gave rise to amplified TCR beta CDR3 regions. The study used the HTBI primer set for a first-round RT-PCR of the TCR CDR3. TCRdb called the multiplex PCR reads again in MiXCR, with one record for every CDR3 protein. The sample contains roughly 45,000 distinct CDR3 sequences, around 48% of which appear only once. Sequenced material: peripheral blood or thyroid tissue (not recorded which). The receptors were sampled from a woman aged 50 to 60 with Graves' hyperthyroidism.

This clonotype was counted at least ten times. The V call is TRBV6-5, the J call TRBJ1-3, with a tentative D call TRBD1 (6 bases). The germline V gene encodes CDR1 MNHEY and CDR2 SVGAGI. This CDR3 spans 15 amino acids. Trimming pared 6 bases from V and 1 base from J, leaving 13 bases between. The CDR3 protein is CASSRQASSGNTIYF. CDR3 nucleotide sequence: TGTGCCAGCAGCCGACAGGCCTCTTCTGGAAACACCATATATTTT.

With regard to this clonotype: Germline is not matched at one junction end, which may reflect a read error. The chain joins TRBV6-1 to TRBJ2-7; perhaps TRBD2 as D (6 bases). CDR1 and CDR2 from the germline V gene are MNHNS and SASEGT. The CDR3 contains 14 residues. For the CDR3, the DNA is TGTGCCAACAGTTCGTCCCTAGCGAGGTACGAGCGGTACTTC. Translating gives CANSSSLARYERYF.

This clonotype has at least ten counts. V gene TRBV20-1 combines with J gene TRBJ1-1, with a tentative D call TRBD1 (6 bases). The CDR3 totals 13 residues. In germline, CDR1 is DFQATT, CDR2 SNEGSKA (reference sequence). V lost 2 bases, J lost 3 bases, and 10 bases lay in between. The CDR3 region has the DNA TGCAGTGCTAGAACAGGGCTTTACACTGAAGCTTTCTTT. Translated, it gives CSARTGLYTEAFF.

The chain combines TRBV29-1 with TRBJ2-2; D is perhaps TRBD2 (6 bases). V was clipped by 8 bases and J by 5 bases, with 15 bases between them. CDR1 and CDR2 from the germline V gene are SQVTM and ANQGSEA. This CDR3 is 13 amino acids long. In DNA, the CDR3 is TGCAGCCGGCGGGGACGCCTAACCGGGGAGCTGTTTTTT. This sequence encodes CSRRGRLTGELFF.

This clonotype has ten or more counts. This chain connects TRBV10-1 to TRBJ1-2, with TRBD1 identical over 12 bases. The CDR3 loop spans 13 amino acids. V lost 6 bases, J lost 6 bases, and 2 bases stayed unmatched. Germline V gives CDR1 WNHNN, CDR2 SYGVQD (reference sequence). The CDR3 coding sequence is TGCGCCAGCAGCCGGGACAGGGGGCATGGCTACACCTTC. This gives the protein CASSRDRGHGYTF.

The chain joins TRBV5-6 to TRBJ1-2; 9 bases map to TRBD1. The germline V gene has CDR1 SGHDT and CDR2 YYEEEE. The CDR3 runs to 15 residues. V was clipped by 1 base and J by 8 bases; unmatched bases: 9. This chain's CDR3 is CASSLIQGALGGYTF. The CDR3 nucleotides are TGTGCCAGCAGCTTGATACAGGGGGCTTTGGGAGGCTACACCTTC.

The chain uses TRBV10-3 and TRBJ1-2; 9 nucleotides match TRBD1. CDR1 is ENHRY and CDR2 is SYGVKD in the germline V gene. J gave up 1 base and V 5 bases, and 20 bases lay outside the gene matches. This CDR3 spans 20 amino acids. The CDR3 DNA follows: TGTGCCATCAGTTGGGGACTAGCTGGAACCGGGACAGGGCATAACTATGGCTACACCTTC. Protein sequence: CAISWGLAGTGTGHNYGYTF.

As for this clonotype: A junction boundary mismatches the germline segment, possibly from a read error. The J gene is TRBJ2-2, the V gene TRBV6-1; the D is unclear. The CDR3 runs to 14 residues. CDR1 is MNHNS and CDR2 is SASEGT in the germline V gene. The CDR3 DNA reads as TGCGCCACCAGAGTCGGCGGGAACACCGGGGAGCTGTTTTTT. Residues: CATRVGGNTGELFF.

This clonotype came up many times. The rearrangement uses TRBV28 and TRBJ2-5; no clear D gene. Germline assignment: CDR1 MDHEN and CDR2 SYDVKM. V lost 9 bases, J lost 4 bases, and 0 bases lay in between. The CDR3 runs to 8 residues. The CDR3 protein is CARETQYF. For the CDR3, the DNA is TGTGCCAGAGAGACCCAGTACTTC. Supplemented by reference TRBV28 and TRBJ2-5, the full variable domain reads DVKVTQSSRYLVKRTGEKVFLECVQDMDHENMFWYRQDPGLGLRLIYFSYDVKMKEKGDIPEGYSVSREKKERFSLILESASTNQTSMYLCARETQYFGPGTRLLVL.

The CDR3 sequence is CAWKKLAGINTGELFF. For the CDR3, the DNA is TGTGCCTGGAAGAAACTAGCGGGAATTAACACCGGGGAGCTGTTTTTT. The V gene is TRBV30, the J gene TRBJ2-2, with 10 positions matching TRBD2. V shed 4 bases and J 2 bases; nucleotides not matched to a gene: 7. Germline-derived CDR1 and CDR2 are GTSNPN and SVGIG (reference sequence). The CDR3 is made up of 16 amino acids.

V and J are TRBV10-3 and TRBJ2-7; the match to TRBD2 covers 7 bases. The CDR3 contains 15 residues. Germline values: CDR1 ENHRY, CDR2 SYGVKD. The V and J ends lost 11 bases and 1 base, in that order; junction bases with no gene match: 14. The CDR3 coding sequence is TGTGCCCATTCCCAGGGCGGGAGTGGTTCCTACGAGCAGTACTTC. Protein: CAHSQGGSGSYEQYF.

The count of this clonotype is one. The chain joins TRBV7-8 to TRBJ2-7; the D gene is possibly TRBD2 (7 bases). This CDR3 contains 13 residues. V lost 6 bases, J lost 6 bases, and 15 bases lay in between. Germline-derived CDR1 and CDR2 are SGHVS and FQNEAQ. The CDR3 bases are TGTGCCAGCAGTCGAGGGGGAGGGGTCGAGCAGTACTTC. This encodes CASSRGGGVEQYF. The full variable domain, with the rest looked up from reference TRBV7-8 and TRBJ2-7, is GAGVSQSPRYKVAKRGQDVALRCDPISGHVSLFWYQQALGQGPEFLTYFQNEAQLDKSGLPSDRFFAERPEGSVSTLKIQRTQQEDSAVYLCASSRGGGVEQYFGPGTRLTVT.